This T cell receptor beta chain was identified in a study of shared clonotypes between healthy human individuals. As for the study in general: A donor's plate count was three for CD4 naive and three for CD4 memory; CD8 naive had two and CD8 memory one. General study points: An anticipated effect of sequencing depth on clonotype sharing among donors was recognized.

As to this clone: The antigen is unknown.

CD8 memory merged CD45RO+ cells and CCR7-negative CD45RA+ TemRA cells into one population. In the source study's methods: Junction-only immunoSEQ data arrived without quality scores, meaning filtering differed. The assay was immunoSEQ multiplex PCR, and TCRdb's table has in-frame clones only and misses some. That table is the source of V, J and clone size, and D and trimming were worked out from the DNA. The sample includes around 690,000 clones, around 91% of them seen just once. Trimming shortened V by 7 bases and J by 6 bases, and 17 bases separated the two germline ends. The germline V gene has CDR1 MNHEY and CDR2 SMNVEV (reference sequence). The CDR3 totals 14 residues.

This clonotype originated in a man in his late teens or twenties in good health. Some clones in this sample may be carry-over from other donors' samples. The rearrangement uses TRBV27 and TRBJ2-3; tentatively, D is TRBD2 (6 bases). The sample was memory CD8+ T cells from PBMCs. As for subset: CD45RO+ cells pooled with CCR7-negative TemRA cells. CDR3 residues: CASMEGPVADTQYF. CDR3 nucleotides: TGTGCCAGCATGGAGGGCCCGGTAGCTGATACGCAGTATTTT.